The clone carrying this T cell receptor beta chain was observed at least ten times. The antigen remains undetermined. The data originate from a study of T-cell reconstitution after alpha-beta-depleted transplantation in children. Overall study results and limits: At one year after transplant, newly produced T cells mostly accounted for T-cell counts and diversity. In some patients, recipient T cells and intrathymic progenitors surviving conditioning explained high day-60 diversity. Several hundred graft clones that had expanded were reportedly the source of alpha-beta T cells about two months after transplant.

V was cut by 5 bases and J by 2 bases, with 13 bases left in between. The CDR3 runs 14 residues. Unique molecular identifiers were incorporated during preparation of the TCRbeta library. In TCRdb, the PCR reads were re-called with MiXCR into one record per CDR3 protein. The sample consists of around 270,000 distinct CDR3 sequences, around 7.1% of them appearing once. The clonotype was recovered from a female patient aged 2 to 10 who had a stem cell transplant for Fanconi anemia, so the T cells may come from the graft donor. The sequences come from peripheral blood, collected 360 days after TCRalphabeta/CD19-depleted stem cell transplant. This chain links TRBV12-3 or TRBV12-4 with TRBJ2-7, with a tentative D call TRBD2 (6 bases). The DNA of the CDR3 is TGTGCCAGCAGTCCCGAGGCGGGGACCTACGAGCAGTACTTC. This gives the protein CASSPEAGTYEQYF.